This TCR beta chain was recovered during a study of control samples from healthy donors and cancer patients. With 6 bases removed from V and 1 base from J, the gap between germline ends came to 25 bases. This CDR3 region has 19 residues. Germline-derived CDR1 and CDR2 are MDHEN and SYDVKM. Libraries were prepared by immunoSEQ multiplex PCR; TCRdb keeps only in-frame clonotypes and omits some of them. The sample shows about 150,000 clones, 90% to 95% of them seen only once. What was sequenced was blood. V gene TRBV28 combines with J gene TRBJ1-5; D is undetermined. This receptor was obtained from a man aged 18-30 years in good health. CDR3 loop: CASSLWEGGNGRSNQPQHF. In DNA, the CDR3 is TGTGCCAGCAGCTTGTGGGAGGGTGGTAACGGTAGGAGCAATCAGCCCCAGCATTTT.